This T cell receptor beta chain was documented in a study of cytomegalovirus exposure and HLA in healthy donors. Clones were read by immunoSEQ multiplex PCR, and TCRdb kept only the in-frame ones, dropping some. The sample includes about 130,000 clones, 85% to 90% seen only once; the top ten take under 8%. Broader study findings: Cytomegalovirus status was reportedly diagnosed by the classifier with high specificity and sensitivity.

The donors belonged to the approximately 130-subject validation cohort, separate from the approximately 670-subject first cohort. On this clone: The antigen is not known.

The germline V and J ends were trimmed by 6 bases and 0 bases, with 17 bases remaining between them. Germline V gene sequence: CDR1 SEHNR, CDR2 FQNEAQ (reference sequence). CDR3 size: 17 residues. The sequence was obtained from a woman in her twenties or thirties in good health and CMV-seropositive. Sequencing was carried out using PBMCs. The genes are TRBV7-9 and TRBJ1-4; D is unresolved. The CDR3 sequence is CASSRTTRSPTNEKLFF. In DNA, the CDR3 is TGTGCCAGCAGTCGAACCACCAGGTCTCCAACTAATGAAAAACTGTTTTTT. Combining the CDR3 with reference TRBV7-9 and TRBJ1-4 gives the whole variable domain DTGVSQNPRHKITKRGQNVTFRCDPISEHNRLYWYRQTLGQGPEFLTYFQNEAQLEKSRLLSDRFSAERPKGSFSTLEIQRTEQGDSAMYLCASSRTTRSPTNEKLFFGSGTQLSVL.